This TCR beta chain is from a study of identical twins. Using its own MiXCR run on the 5' RACE reads, TCRdb lists one record per CDR3 protein. The data show about 200,000 distinct CDR3 sequences, with over 5% seen just once and 13% to 15% held by the top ten. Germline V gene data show CDR1 as DFQATT and CDR2 as SNEGSKA (reference sequence). V lost 6 bases and J lost 2; bases outside the gene matches: 8. The CDR3 extends over 14 amino acids. This sample was shared with a second study, whose subject was T cells expressing NK-cell markers. That paper adds: Sorting was restricted to alpha-beta TCR T cells by an anti-gamma-delta TCR antibody in several experiments.

Sequencing was performed on CD8+ T cells sorted from blood. The TCR comes from a woman aged 18-29 years in good health. The genes are TRBV20-1 and TRBJ2-3, with 7 bases matching TRBD1. This CDR3 is CSAARDSYTDTQYF. CDR3 coding DNA: TGCAGTGCCGCCCGGGACAGTTACACAGATACGCAGTATTTT.